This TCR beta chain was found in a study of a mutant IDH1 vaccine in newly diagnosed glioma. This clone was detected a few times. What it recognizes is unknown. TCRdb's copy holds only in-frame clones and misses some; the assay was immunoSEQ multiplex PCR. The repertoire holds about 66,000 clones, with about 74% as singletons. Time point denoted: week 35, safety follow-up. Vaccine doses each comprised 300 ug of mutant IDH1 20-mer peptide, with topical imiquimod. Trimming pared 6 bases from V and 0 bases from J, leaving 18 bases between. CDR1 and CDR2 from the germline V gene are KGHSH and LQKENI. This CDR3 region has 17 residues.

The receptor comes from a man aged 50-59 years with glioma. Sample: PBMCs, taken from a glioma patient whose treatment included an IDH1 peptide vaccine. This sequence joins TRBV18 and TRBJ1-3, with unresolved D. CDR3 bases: TGTGCCAGCTCCCCCCTAAGGGTGTCATCCTCTGGAAACACCATATATTTT. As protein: CASSPLRVSSSGNTIYF. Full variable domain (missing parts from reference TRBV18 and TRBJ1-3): NAGVMQNPRHLVRRRGQEARLRCSPMKGHSHVYWYRQLPEEGLKFMVYLQKENIIDESGMPKERFSAEFPKEGPSILRIQQVVRGDSAAYFCASSPLRVSSSGNTIYFGEGSWLTVV.